The 28 T cell receptor beta chains below were found in one sample sequenced in a study of cytomegalovirus exposure and HLA in healthy donors. Amplification used 60 Vbeta primers and 13 Jbeta primers. The data were produced by immunoSEQ multiplex PCR, yet TCRdb's version contains in-frame clones alone and is incomplete. This sample yields approximately 110,000 clones, of which 70% to 80% are seen a single time; roughly 4.9% belongs to the top ten. Input material: PBMCs. The receptors here all came from a female donor in good health and CMV-seropositive.

The V and J genes are TRBV19 and TRBJ2-5, with D uncertain. CDR1 is LNHDA, CDR2 SQIVND, per germline (reference sequence). V was cut by 1 base and J by 3 bases, with 3 bases left in between. The CDR3 is 12 residues long. CDR3 bases: TGTGCCAGTAGTATAGGAGAAGAGACCCAGTACTTC. Its translation is CASSIGEETQYF.

This clone occurred a few times. The CDR3 spells CASSTSGTSTDTQYF. The CDR3 DNA sequence: TGTGCCAGCAGCACTAGCGGTACTAGCACAGATACGCAGTATTTT. This chain joins TRBV11-3 and TRBJ2-3; 8 nucleotides match TRBD2. J lost 0 bases, V lost 5 bases, and 4 bases had no gene match. The CDR3 covers 15 residues. Germline CDR1 SGHNT, CDR2 YENEEA.

The chain links TRBV11-1 to TRBJ2-2, with 7 bases matching TRBD2. The V segment lost 5 bases and the J segment 4 bases; nucleotides outside the gene matches: 4. Germline V gene lookup returns CDR1 SGHAT and CDR2 FQDESV (reference sequence). CDR3 length: 14 amino acids. The CDR3 DNA sequence: TGTGCCAGCAGCCCGGGACTACCCACCGGGGAGCTGTTTTTT. Its translation: CASSPGLPTGELFF.

The chain recombines TRBV7-3 with TRBJ2-5; 11 bases are a match to TRBD2. Germline V gene lookup returns CDR1 SGHTA and CDR2 FQGTGA. V was clipped by 5 bases and J by 5 bases; unmatched bases: 7. The CDR3 spans 15 residues. This CDR3 reads CASSGGLAESETQYF. The DNA for the CDR3 is TGTGCCAGCAGCGGGGGACTAGCGGAGAGCGAGACCCAGTACTTC.

This chain uses TRBV5-1 with TRBJ2-3, with D possibly matching TRBD2 (5 bases). CDR1 and CDR2 from the germline V gene are SGHRS and YFSETQ. CDR3 length: 16 residues. Trimming removed 0 bases from V and 5 bases from J, with 16 bases in between. CDR3 amino acids: CASSLGGRAHLDTQYF. The DNA of the CDR3 is TGCGCCAGCAGCTTGGGCGGGCGGGCCCATCTAGATACGCAGTATTTT.

The V call is TRBV2, the J call TRBJ1-2; 8 nucleotides line up with TRBD1. V dropped 5 bases and J dropped 2; count of bases not matched to a gene: 1. The V gene's germline CDR1 is SNHLY and CDR2 FYNNEI. The CDR3 loop spans 13 amino acids. For the CDR3, the DNA is TGTGCCAGCAGTAGGACAGGGAACTATGGCTACACCTTC. This sequence encodes CASSRTGNYGYTF. Drawing the rest from reference TRBV2 and TRBJ1-2, the complete variable domain is EPEVTQTPSHQVTQMGQEVILRCVPISNHLYFYWYRQILGQKVEFLVSFYNNEISEKSEIFDDQFSVERPDGSNFTLKIRSTKLEDSAMYFCASSRTGNYGYTFGSGTRLTVV.

The chain is built from TRBV28 and TRBJ2-2; D perhaps matches TRBD1 (6 bases). Looked up from germline, CDR1 is MDHEN and CDR2 is SYDVKM. With 1 base removed from V and 1 base from J, the gap between germline ends came to 10 bases. CDR3 length: 16 amino acids. The CDR3 DNA reads as TGTGCCAGCAGTTTATTGGGACACAGGAACACCGGGGAGCTGTTTTTT. This sequence encodes CASSLLGHRNTGELFF.

The chain carries TRBV9 and TRBJ2-1; 10 bases are a match to TRBD2. The CDR3 covers 14 residues. The V gene end was trimmed by 0 bases and the J gene end by 12 bases; junction bases not matched to a gene: 6. CDR1 is SGDLS and CDR2 is YYNGEE in the germline V gene. As DNA, the CDR3 is TGTGCCAGCAGCGTAGAGCTAGCGGGGGTTAGGCAGTTCTTC. The encoded protein is CASSVELAGVRQFF.

This chain joins TRBV4-3 and TRBJ2-3, with D hard to call. The CDR3 is made up of 16 amino acids. Trimming stripped 4 bases from V and 0 bases from J, with 14 bases between. Germline V gene sequence: CDR1 LGHNA, CDR2 YSLEER. The CDR3 sequence is CASSRQSQASTDTQYF. For the CDR3, the DNA is TGCGCCAGCAGCCGCCAATCGCAGGCTAGCACAGATACGCAGTATTTT.

The CDR3 DNA reads as TGTGCCAGTAGTGTCACAGGGGCTGAAGCTTTCTTT. Protein product: CASSVTGAEAFF. The genes are TRBV19 and TRBJ1-1, with 7 bases lining up with TRBD1. From germline, CDR1 is LNHDA and CDR2 SQIVND (reference sequence). CDR3 length: 12 residues. V lost 5 bases and J lost 6; bases outside the gene matches: 3.

The chain employs TRBV2 and TRBJ1-3, with 7 bases matching TRBD1. The trim removed 5 bases at V and 3 bases at J, leaving 4 bases unmatched. CDR1 is SNHLY and CDR2 is FYNNEI in the germline V gene. The CDR3 covers 14 residues. The CDR3 reads CASSPQGGGNTIYF. CDR3 sequence (DNA): TGTGCCAGCAGTCCCCAGGGGGGTGGAAACACCATATATTTT.

This clone was detected once. This chain uses TRBV9 with TRBJ2-7, with 9 bases that match TRBD2. The germline V gene has CDR1 SGDLS and CDR2 YYNGEE. This CDR3 has 15 amino acids. With V trimmed by 4 bases and J by 3 bases, 8 bases remained unmatched. The DNA for the CDR3 is TGTGCCAGCAGCCCTAGCGGGAATGCGAACTACGAGCAGTACTTC. As protein: CASSPSGNANYEQYF.

The gene calls are TRBV4-3 and TRBJ1-4; TRBD1 matches at 7 bases. V lost 0 bases and J lost 9; bases outside the gene matches: 7. This CDR3 has 15 residues. Germline V lookup: CDR1 LGHNA, CDR2 YSLEER. CDR3 sequence reads: CASSQDSGTAKKLFF. Written as DNA, the CDR3 is TGCGCCAGCAGCCAAGACTCCGGGACAGCCAAAAAACTGTTTTTT.

J is TRBJ1-1 and V is TRBV14, with a weak D call TRBD1 (5 bases). The length of the CDR3 is 13 residues. The V end was cut by 6 bases, the J end by 7 bases, with 15 bases between. Germline V gene data show CDR1 as SGHDN and CDR2 as FVKESK. CDR3 in amino acids: CASREYGASEAFF. As DNA, the CDR3 is TGTGCCAGCAGGGAGTATGGGGCGAGTGAAGCTTTCTTT.

This chain links TRBV5-1 with TRBJ2-7; 10 bases agree with TRBD1. This CDR3 has 16 residues. From germline, CDR1 is SGHRS and CDR2 YFSETQ. With V trimmed by 2 bases and J by 5 bases, 10 bases remained unmatched. CDR3 sequence: CASSFGLPGQGHEQYF. DNA for the CDR3: TGCGCCAGCAGCTTCGGGCTCCCGGGACAGGGGCACGAGCAGTACTTC.

V is TRBV7-3 and J is TRBJ1-6, with no clear D. V gave up 3 bases and J gave up 6 bases, with 12 bases separating them. Germline assignment: CDR1 SGHTA and CDR2 FQGTGA. CDR3 length equals 15 residues. The CDR3 sequence: CASSFPILGNSPLHF. The CDR3 nucleotides read TGTGCCAGCAGCTTCCCTATTCTAGGTAATTCACCCCTCCACTTT.

This clone has a single count. This sequence joins TRBV5-4 and TRBJ2-7; 10 nucleotides line up with TRBD2. Germline-derived CDR1 and CDR2 are SGHNT and YYREEE (reference sequence). CDR3 size: 18 residues. V lost 2 bases to trimming and J lost 5 bases; unmatched junction nucleotides: 16. The CDR3 protein is CASSFGLGRAGGSDEQYF. The CDR3 DNA is TGTGCCAGCAGCTTCGGTTTGGGAAGAGCGGGAGGGTCGGACGAGCAGTACTTC.

The chain couples TRBV6-6 to TRBJ2-1; 8 nucleotides match TRBD1. V was clipped by 7 bases and J by 7 bases; unmatched bases: 6. CDR1 MNHNY and CDR2 SVGAGI come from the germline V gene (reference sequence). The CDR3 loop spans 13 amino acids. The CDR3 coding sequence is TGTGCCAGCAAACAGGGGGTGGTTAATGAGCAGTTCTTC. Its translation: CASKQGVVNEQFF.

The chain uses TRBV4-2 and TRBJ2-3, with a tentative D call TRBD2 (7 bases). The CDR3 consists of 16 residues. V was cut by 0 bases and J by 5 bases, with 15 bases left in between. The germline V gene encodes CDR1 LGHNA and CDR2 YNFKEQ. The CDR3 region has the DNA TGTGCCAGCAGCCAAGATGGTCGGGGGGCTGGAGATACGCAGTATTTT. Amino acids: CASSQDGRGAGDTQYF.

The J gene is TRBJ2-7, the V gene TRBV18; D gene ambiguous. V was shortened by 2 bases and J by 2 bases, with 10 bases between the two germline ends. The CDR3 extends over 14 amino acids. Germline V CDR1 and CDR2: KGHSH, LQKENI. CDR3 residues: CASSPGIEAYEQYF. The CDR3 region has the DNA TGTGCCAGCTCACCAGGCATAGAGGCCTACGAGCAGTACTTC.

The rearrangement joins TRBV6-5 to TRBJ2-7; 11 positions match TRBD2. V shed 6 bases, J shed 5 bases, and the junction held 6 bases outside the gene matches. CDR1 is MNHEY, CDR2 SVGAGI, per germline. This CDR3 is 14 amino acids long. The CDR3 sequence: CASRLLAGENEQYF. The CDR3 DNA reads TGTGCCAGCAGGCTACTAGCGGGAGAAAACGAGCAGTACTTC.

Remarks on this clone: At the DNA level, this CDR3 is encoded by other sequences in the same sample as well. CDR3 sequence: CASSLGATEAFF. The CDR3 DNA reads as TGTGCCAGCAGCTTGGGGGCCACTGAAGCTTTCTTT. The chain couples TRBV5-8 to TRBJ1-1; D is uncertain. This CDR3 contains 12 residues. Germline V CDR1 and CDR2: SGHTS, YDEGEE. V was trimmed by 0 bases and J by 4 bases, leaving 4 bases between them.

In this sample, this clone turned up a few times. V usage is TRBV14 and J usage is TRBJ2-1; TRBD2 might be the D (5 bases). V lost 2 bases and J 5 bases, leaving 10 bases between the germline ends. CDR3 length equals 14 residues. Germline V gene lookup returns CDR1 SGHDN and CDR2 FVKESK. The CDR3 region is CASSQIGVNNEQFF. CDR3 nucleotide sequence: TGTGCCAGCAGCCAAATCGGGGTAAACAATGAGCAGTTCTTC.

This chain connects TRBV6-1 to TRBJ2-2; D remains unclear. Germline V gene lookup returns CDR1 MNHNS and CDR2 SASEGT. The CDR3 has 16 amino acids. V was shortened by 4 bases and J by 3 bases, with 15 bases between the two germline ends. This chain's CDR3 is CASSGLSPGDTGELFF. For the CDR3, the DNA is TGTGCCAGCAGTGGGCTAAGCCCCGGAGACACCGGGGAGCTGTTTTTT.

The chain couples TRBV27 to TRBJ1-1; the D is unclear. Trimming removed 0 bases at V and 1 base at J, with 6 bases between. There are 14 residues in the CDR3. Germline V gene lookup returns CDR1 MNHEY and CDR2 SMNVEV (reference sequence). CDR3 region: CASSLSGGNTEAFF. CDR3 DNA sequence: TGTGCCAGCAGTTTATCCGGTGGGAACACTGAAGCTTTCTTT.

This chain connects TRBV30 to TRBJ1-6; the D gene is possibly TRBD1 (5 bases). Trimming cost V 0 bases and J 11 bases, with 14 bases left between them. CDR1 and CDR2 (germline): GTSNPN, SVGIG (reference sequence). The CDR3 covers 14 residues. CDR3 sequence: CAWSVRQGSTPLHF. In DNA, the CDR3 is TGTGCCTGGAGTGTACGGCAGGGTTCTACACCCCTCCACTTT.

This chain connects TRBV11-2 to TRBJ2-1; the D gene is possibly TRBD2 (6 bases). The CDR3 loop spans 15 amino acids. The germline CDR1 and CDR2 sequences are SGHAT and FQNNGV. V was trimmed by 7 bases and J by 0 bases, leaving 13 bases between them. The CDR3 loop is CASKLAANSYNEQFF. DNA for the CDR3: TGTGCCAGCAAGTTAGCGGCCAACTCCTACAATGAGCAGTTCTTC.

The chain joins TRBV5-4 to TRBJ1-5; the D is unclear. This CDR3 region has 18 residues. Germline CDR1 reads SGHNT; CDR2 reads YYREEE (reference sequence). Trimming took off 0 bases at V and 0 bases at J, with 16 bases between the two ends. CDR3 amino acids: CASSLVVTENSSNQPQHF. The CDR3 nucleotides are TGTGCCAGCAGCTTGGTAGTTACAGAGAATAGTAGCAATCAGCCCCAGCATTTT.